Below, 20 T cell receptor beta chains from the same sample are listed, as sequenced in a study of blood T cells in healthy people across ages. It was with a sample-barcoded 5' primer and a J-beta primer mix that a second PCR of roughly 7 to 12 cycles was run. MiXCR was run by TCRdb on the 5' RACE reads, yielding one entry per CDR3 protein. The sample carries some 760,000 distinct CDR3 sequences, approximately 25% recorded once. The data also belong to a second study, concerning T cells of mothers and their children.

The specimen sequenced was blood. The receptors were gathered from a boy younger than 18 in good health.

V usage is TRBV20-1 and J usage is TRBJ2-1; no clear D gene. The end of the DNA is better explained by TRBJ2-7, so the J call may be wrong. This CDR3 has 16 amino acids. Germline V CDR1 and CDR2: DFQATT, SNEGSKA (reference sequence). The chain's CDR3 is CSARDLSSFRSDEQYF. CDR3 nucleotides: TGCAGTGCTAGAGACTTATCCAGCTTTAGAAGCGACGAGCAGTACTTC.

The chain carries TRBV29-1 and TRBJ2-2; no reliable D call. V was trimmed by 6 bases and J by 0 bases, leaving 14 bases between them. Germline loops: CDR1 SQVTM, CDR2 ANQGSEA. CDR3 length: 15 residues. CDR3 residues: CSVRSTVPNTGELFF. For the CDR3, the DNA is TGCAGCGTCCGCTCGACCGTGCCGAACACCGGGGAGCTGTTTTTT.

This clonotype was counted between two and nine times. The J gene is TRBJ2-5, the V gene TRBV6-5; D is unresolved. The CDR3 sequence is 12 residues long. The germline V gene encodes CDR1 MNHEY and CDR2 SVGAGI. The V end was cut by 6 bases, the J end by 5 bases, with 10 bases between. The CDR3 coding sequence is TGTGCCAGCAGGAGAAAGGATGAGACCCAGTACTTC. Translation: CASRRKDETQYF.

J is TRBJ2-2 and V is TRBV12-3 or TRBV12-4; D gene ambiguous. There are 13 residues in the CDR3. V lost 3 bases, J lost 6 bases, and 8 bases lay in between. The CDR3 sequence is CASSLVRPGELFF. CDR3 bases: TGTGCCAGCAGTTTGGTCCGCCCCGGGGAGCTGTTTTTT.

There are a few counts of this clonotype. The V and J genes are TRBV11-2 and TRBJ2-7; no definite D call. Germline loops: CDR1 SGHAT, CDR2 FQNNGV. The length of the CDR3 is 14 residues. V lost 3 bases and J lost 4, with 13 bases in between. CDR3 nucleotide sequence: TGTGCCAGCAGCTTCCGGCCTCCAGGATACGAGCAGTACTTC. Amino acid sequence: CASSFRPPGYEQYF.

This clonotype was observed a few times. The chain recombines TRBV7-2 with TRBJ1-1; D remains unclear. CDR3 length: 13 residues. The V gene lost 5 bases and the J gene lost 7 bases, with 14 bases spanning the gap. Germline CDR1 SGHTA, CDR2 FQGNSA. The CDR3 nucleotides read TGTGCCAGCAGCGAAAGGGCAGCCCTTGAAGCTTTCTTT. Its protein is CASSERAALEAFF.

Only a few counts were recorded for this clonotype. The CDR3 loop is CASRSLREQFF. The CDR3 bases are TGTGCCAGCAGGAGCCTACGTGAGCAGTTCTTC. The gene calls are TRBV3-1 and TRBJ2-1; D is unresolved. The germline V and J ends were trimmed by 6 bases and 9 bases, with 9 bases remaining between them. The CDR3 extends over 11 amino acids. Per the germline V gene, CDR1 is LGHDT and CDR2 is YNNKEL (reference sequence).

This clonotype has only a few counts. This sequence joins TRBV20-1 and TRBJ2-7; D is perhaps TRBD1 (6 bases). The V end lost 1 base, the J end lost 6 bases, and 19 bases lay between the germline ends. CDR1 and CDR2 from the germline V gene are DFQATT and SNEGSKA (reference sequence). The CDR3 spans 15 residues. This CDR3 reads CSARGEGDLGREQYF. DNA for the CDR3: TGCAGTGCTAGAGGAGAGGGGGATTTGGGTCGCGAGCAGTACTTC.

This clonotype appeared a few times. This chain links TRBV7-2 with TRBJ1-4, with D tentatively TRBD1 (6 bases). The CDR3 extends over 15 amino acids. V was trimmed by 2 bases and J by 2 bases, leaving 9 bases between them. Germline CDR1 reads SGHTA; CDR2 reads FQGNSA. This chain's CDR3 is CASSLLGGTNEKLFF. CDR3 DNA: TGTGCCAGCAGCTTACTAGGGGGGACTAATGAAAAACTGTTTTTT.

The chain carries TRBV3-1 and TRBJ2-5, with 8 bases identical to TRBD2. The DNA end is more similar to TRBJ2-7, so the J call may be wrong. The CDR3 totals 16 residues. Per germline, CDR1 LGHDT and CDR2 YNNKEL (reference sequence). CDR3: CASSQRPLAGSYEQYF. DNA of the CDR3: TGTGCCAGCAGCCAAAGACCGCTAGCGGGTTCCTACGAGCAGTACTTC.

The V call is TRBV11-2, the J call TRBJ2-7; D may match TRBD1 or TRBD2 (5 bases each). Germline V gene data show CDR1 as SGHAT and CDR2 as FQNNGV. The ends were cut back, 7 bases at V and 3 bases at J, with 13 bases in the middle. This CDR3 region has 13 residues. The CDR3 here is CASTSGTDYEQYF. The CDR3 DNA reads TGTGCCAGCACCTCCGGGACGGACTACGAGCAGTACTTC.

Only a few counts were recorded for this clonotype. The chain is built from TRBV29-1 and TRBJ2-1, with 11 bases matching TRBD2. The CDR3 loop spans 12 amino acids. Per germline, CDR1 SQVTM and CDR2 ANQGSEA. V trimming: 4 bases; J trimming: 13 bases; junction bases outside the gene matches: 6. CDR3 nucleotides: TGCAGCGTTGTAATAGCGGGGGGGGCCCAGTTCTTC. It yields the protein CSVVIAGGAQFF.

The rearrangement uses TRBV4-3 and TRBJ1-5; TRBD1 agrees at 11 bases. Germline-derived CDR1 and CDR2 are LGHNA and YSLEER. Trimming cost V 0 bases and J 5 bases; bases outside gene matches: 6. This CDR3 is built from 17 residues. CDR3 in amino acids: CASSQDIGTGGYQPQHF. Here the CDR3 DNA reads TGCGCCAGCAGCCAAGACATCGGGACAGGGGGTTATCAGCCCCAGCATTTT.

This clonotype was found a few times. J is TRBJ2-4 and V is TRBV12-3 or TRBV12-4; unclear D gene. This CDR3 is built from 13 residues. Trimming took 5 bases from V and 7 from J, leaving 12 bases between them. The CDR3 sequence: CASSASEVNIQYF. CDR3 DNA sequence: TGTGCCAGCAGTGCTTCGGAAGTCAACATTCAGTACTTC.

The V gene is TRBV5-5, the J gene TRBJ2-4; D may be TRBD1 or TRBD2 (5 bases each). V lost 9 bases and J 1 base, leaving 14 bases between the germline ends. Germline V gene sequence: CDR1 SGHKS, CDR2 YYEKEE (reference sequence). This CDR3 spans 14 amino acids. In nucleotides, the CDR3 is TGTGCCACTGGGGACGGCCTGGCCAAAAACATTCAGTACTTC. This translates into CATGDGLAKNIQYF.

CDR3 nucleotide sequence: TGTGCCAGCAGTGTCACAGGGGGCAATGAGCAGTTCTTC. Translating gives CASSVTGGNEQFF. V is TRBV27 and J is TRBJ2-1, with 8 bases identical to TRBD1. The CDR3 has 13 residues. J was trimmed by 6 bases and V by 5 bases; bases with no gene match: 3. CDR1 is MNHEY and CDR2 is SMNVEV in the germline V gene (reference sequence).

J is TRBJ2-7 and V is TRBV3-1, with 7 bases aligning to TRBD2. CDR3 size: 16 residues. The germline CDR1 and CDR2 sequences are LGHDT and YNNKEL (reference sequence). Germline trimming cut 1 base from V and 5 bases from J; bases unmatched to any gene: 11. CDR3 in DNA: TGTGCCAGCAGCCAAGTGGGGGGGACCGCTGCCAACGAGCAGTACTTC. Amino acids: CASSQVGGTAANEQYF.

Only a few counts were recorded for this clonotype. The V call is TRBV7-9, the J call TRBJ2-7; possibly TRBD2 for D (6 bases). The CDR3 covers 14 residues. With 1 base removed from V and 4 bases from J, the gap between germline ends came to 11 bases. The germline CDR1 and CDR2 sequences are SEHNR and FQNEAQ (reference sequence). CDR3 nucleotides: TGTGCCAGCAGCTTAGATGACGGGAGATACGAGCAGTACTTC. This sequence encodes CASSLDDGRYEQYF.

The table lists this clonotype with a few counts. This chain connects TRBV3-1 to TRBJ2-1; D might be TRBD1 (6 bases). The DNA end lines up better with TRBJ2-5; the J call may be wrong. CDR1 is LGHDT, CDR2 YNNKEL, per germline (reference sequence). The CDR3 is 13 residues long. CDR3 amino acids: CASSQAGVETQYF. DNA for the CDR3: TGTGCCAGCAGCCAAGCAGGGGTGGAGACCCAGTACTTC.

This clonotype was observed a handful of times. The CDR3 protein is CASSSSGLAIYEQYF. The CDR3 bases are TGTGCCAGTAGTAGTTCCGGACTAGCGATCTACGAGCAGTACTTC. The rearrangement uses TRBV19 and TRBJ2-7, with 9 bases fitting TRBD2. CDR3 length: 15 residues. Trimming at V came to 4 bases and at J to 3 bases, leaving 7 bases not matched to a gene. Germline V gene data show CDR1 as LNHDA and CDR2 as SQIVND (reference sequence).